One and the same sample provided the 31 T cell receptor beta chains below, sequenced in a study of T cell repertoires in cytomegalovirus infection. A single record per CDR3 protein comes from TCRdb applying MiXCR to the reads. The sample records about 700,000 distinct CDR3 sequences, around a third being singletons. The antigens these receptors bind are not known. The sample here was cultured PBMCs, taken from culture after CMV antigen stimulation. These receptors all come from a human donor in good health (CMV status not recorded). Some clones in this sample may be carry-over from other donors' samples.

CDR3 in amino acids: CASSLDGIGTQYF. CDR3 sequence (DNA): TGTGCCAGCTCACTCGACGGGATTGGGACCCAGTACTTC. The V call is TRBV18, the J call TRBJ2-5; D perhaps matches TRBD2 (5 bases). This CDR3 contains 13 residues. Germline CDR1 KGHSH, CDR2 LQKENI. V was shortened by 4 bases and J by 7 bases, with 13 bases between the two germline ends.

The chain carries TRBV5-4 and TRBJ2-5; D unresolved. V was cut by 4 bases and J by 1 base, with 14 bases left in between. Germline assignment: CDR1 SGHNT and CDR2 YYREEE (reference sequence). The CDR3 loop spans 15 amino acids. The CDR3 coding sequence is TGTGCCAGCAGCAAAACTAAGAGCCTCCAAGAGACCCAGTACTTC. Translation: CASSKTKSLQETQYF.

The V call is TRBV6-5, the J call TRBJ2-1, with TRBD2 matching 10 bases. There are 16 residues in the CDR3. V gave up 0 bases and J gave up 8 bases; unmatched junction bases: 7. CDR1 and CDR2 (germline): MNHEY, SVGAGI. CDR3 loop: CASSYSPSGSVDEQFF. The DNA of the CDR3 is TGTGCCAGCAGTTACTCGCCTAGCGGGAGTGTTGATGAGCAGTTCTTC.

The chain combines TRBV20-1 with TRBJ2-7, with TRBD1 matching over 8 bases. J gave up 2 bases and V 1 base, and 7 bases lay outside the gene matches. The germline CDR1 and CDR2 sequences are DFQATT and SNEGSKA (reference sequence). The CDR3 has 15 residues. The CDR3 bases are TGCAGTGCTAGAGTAGCGACAGGGGACCCCTACGAGCAGTACTTC. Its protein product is CSARVATGDPYEQYF.

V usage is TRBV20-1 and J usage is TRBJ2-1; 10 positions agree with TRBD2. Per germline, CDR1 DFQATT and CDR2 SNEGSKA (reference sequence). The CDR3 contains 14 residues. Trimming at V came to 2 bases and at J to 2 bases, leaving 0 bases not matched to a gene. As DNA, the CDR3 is TGCAGTGCTAGAAGCGGGGGGGCCTACAATGAGCAGTTCTTC. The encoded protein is CSARSGGAYNEQFF.

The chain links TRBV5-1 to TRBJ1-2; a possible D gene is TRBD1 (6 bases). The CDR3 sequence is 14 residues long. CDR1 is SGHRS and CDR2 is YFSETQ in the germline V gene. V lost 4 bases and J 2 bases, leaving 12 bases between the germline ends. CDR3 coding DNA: TGCGCCAGCAGCACGGGACAATTGAACTATGGCTACACCTTC. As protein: CASSTGQLNYGYTF.

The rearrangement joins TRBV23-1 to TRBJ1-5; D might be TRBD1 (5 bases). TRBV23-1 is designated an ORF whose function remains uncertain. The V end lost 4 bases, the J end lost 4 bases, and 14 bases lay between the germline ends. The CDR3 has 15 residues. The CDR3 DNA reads TGCGCCAGCAGTCTAAAGGGGCAAAGGAATCAGCCCCAGCATTTT. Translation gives CASSLKGQRNQPQHF.

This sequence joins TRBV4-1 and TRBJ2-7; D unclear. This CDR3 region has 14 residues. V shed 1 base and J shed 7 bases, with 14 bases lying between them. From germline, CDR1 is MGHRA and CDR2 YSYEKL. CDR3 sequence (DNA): TGCGCCAGCAGCCAAGTCGCAGGACCCAAAGAGCAGTACTTC. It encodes CASSQVAGPKEQYF.

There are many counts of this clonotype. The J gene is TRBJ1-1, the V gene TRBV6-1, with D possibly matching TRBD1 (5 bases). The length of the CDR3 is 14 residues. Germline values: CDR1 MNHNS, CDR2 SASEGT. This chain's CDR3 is CAIRRPGLNTEAFF. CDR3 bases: TGTGCTATCCGAAGGCCAGGGTTGAACACTGAAGCTTTCTTT.

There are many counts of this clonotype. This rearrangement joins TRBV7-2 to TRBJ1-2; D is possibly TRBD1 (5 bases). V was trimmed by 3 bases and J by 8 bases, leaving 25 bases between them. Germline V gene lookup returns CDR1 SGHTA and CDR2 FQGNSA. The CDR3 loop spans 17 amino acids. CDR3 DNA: TGTGCCAGCAGCTTCCCCTGGGGGAGGGTTCGATCGGGAGGCTACACCTTC. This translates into CASSFPWGRVRSGGYTF.

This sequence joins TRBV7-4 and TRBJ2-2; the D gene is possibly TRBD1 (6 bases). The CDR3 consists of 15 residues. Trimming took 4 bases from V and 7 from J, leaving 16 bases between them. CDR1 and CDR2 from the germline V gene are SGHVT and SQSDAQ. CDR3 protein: CASSSSQGNSGELFF. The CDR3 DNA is TGTGCCAGCAGCTCTTCACAGGGAAATAGCGGGGAGCTGTTTTTT.

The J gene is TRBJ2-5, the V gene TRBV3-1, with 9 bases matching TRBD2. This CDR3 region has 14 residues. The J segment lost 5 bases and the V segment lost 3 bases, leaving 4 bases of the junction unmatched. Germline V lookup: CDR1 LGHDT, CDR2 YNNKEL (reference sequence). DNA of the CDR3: TGTGCCAGCAGCCAGGCGGGAGGGCCGGAGACCCAGTACTTC. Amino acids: CASSQAGGPETQYF.

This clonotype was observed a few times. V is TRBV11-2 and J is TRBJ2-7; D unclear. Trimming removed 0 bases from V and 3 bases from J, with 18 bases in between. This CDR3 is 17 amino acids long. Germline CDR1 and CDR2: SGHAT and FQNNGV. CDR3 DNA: TGTGCCAGCAGCTTAGATCAAGTCGTACATTCAGGCTACGAGCAGTACTTC. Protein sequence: CASSLDQVVHSGYEQYF.

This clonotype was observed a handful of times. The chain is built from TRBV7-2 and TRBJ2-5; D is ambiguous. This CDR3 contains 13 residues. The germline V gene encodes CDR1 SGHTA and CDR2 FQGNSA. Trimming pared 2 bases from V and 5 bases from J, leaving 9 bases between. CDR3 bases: TGTGCCAGCAGCTTATACGCGAGGGAGACCCAGTACTTC. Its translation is CASSLYARETQYF.

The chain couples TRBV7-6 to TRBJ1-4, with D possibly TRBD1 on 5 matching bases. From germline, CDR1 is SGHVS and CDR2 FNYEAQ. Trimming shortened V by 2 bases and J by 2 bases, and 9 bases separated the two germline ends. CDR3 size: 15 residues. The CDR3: CASSLMGDTNEKLFF. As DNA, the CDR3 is TGTGCCAGCAGCTTAATGGGGGATACTAATGAAAAACTGTTTTTT. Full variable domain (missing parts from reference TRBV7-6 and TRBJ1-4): GAGVSQSPRYKVTKRGQDVALRCDPISGHVSLYWYRQALGQGPEFLTYFNYEAQQDKSGLPNDRFSAERPEGSISTLTIQRTEQRDSAMYRCASSLMGDTNEKLFFGSGTQLSVL.

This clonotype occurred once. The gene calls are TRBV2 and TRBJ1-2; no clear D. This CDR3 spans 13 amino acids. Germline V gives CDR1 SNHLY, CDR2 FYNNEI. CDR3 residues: CATSPYDRSGYTF. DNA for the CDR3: TGTGCTACCAGCCCTTATGACCGGAGTGGCTACACCTTC.

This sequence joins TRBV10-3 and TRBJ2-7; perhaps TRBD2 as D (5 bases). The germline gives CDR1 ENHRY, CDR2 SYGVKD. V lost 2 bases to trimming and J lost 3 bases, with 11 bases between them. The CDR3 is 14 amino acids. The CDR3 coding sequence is TGTGCCATCAGTGAGGCCACGGGGTTCTACGAGCAGTACTTC. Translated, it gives CAISEATGFYEQYF.

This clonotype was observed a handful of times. The CDR3 region has the DNA TGTGCCAGTAGAGACAGGGAAGAAAAACTGTTTTTT. As protein: CASRDREEKLFF. This chain connects TRBV19 to TRBJ1-4; 7 bases match TRBD1. The CDR3 spans 12 residues. Germline CDR1 and CDR2: LNHDA and SQIVND (reference sequence). J gave up 8 bases and V 6 bases, and 3 bases lay outside the gene matches.

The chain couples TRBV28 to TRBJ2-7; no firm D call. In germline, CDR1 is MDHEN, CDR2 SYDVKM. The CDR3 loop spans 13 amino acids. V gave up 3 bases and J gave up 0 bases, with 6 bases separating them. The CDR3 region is CASSFYSSYEQYF. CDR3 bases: TGTGCCAGCAGTTTTTACAGCTCCTACGAGCAGTACTTC.

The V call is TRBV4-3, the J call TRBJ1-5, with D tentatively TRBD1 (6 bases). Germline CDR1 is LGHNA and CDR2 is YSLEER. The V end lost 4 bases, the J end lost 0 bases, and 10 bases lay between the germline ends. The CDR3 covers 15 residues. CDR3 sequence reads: CASSPSRGSNQPQHF. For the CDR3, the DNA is TGCGCCAGCAGCCCCAGCAGGGGTAGCAATCAGCCCCAGCATTTT.

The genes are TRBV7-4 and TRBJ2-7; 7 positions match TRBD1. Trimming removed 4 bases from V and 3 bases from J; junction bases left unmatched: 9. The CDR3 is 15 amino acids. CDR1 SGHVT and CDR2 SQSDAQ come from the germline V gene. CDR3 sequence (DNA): TGTGCCAGCAGCTCAGGGGACAGAAAGGTCTACGAGCAGTACTTC. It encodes CASSSGDRKVYEQYF.

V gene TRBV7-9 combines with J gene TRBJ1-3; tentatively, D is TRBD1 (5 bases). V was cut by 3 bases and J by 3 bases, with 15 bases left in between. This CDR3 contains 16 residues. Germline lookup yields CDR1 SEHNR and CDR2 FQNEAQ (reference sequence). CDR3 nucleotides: TGTGCCAGCAGCTTTCTCAGGGACCTGGGTGGAAACACCATATATTTT. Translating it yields CASSFLRDLGGNTIYF. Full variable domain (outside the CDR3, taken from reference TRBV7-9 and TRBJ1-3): DTGVSQNPRHKITKRGQNVTFRCDPISEHNRLYWYRQTLGQGPEFLTYFQNEAQLEKSRLLSDRFSAERPKGSFSTLEIQRTEQGDSAMYLCASSFLRDLGGNTIYFGEGSWLTVV.

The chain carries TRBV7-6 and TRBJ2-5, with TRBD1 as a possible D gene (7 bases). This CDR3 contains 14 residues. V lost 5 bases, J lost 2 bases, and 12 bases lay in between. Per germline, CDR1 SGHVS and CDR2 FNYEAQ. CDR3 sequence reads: CASSAGQHQETQYF. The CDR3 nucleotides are TGTGCCAGCAGCGCGGGACAGCATCAAGAGACCCAGTACTTC.

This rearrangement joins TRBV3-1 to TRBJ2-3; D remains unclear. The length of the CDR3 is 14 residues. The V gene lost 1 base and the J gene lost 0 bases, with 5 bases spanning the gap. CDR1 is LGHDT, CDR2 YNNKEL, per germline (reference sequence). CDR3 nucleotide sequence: TGTGCCAGCAGCCAAGGACACAGCACAGATACGCAGTATTTT. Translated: CASSQGHSTDTQYF.

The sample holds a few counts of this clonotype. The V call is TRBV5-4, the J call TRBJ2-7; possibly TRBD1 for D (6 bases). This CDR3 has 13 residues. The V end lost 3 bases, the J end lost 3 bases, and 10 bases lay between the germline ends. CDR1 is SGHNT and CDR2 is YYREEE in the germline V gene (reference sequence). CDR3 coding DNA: TGTGCCAGCAGCTCACAGGACAGCTACGAGCAGTACTTC. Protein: CASSSQDSYEQYF. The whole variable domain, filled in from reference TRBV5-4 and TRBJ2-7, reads ETGVTQSPTHLIKTRGQQVTLRCSSQSGHNTVSWYQQALGQGPQFIFQYYREEENGRGNFPPRFSGLQFPNYSSELNVNALELDDSALYLCASSSQDSYEQYFGPGTRLTVT.

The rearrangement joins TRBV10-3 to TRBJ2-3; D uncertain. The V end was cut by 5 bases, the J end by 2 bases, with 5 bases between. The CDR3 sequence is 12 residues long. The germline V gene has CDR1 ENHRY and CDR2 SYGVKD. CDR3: CAISRSTDTQYF. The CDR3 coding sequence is TGTGCCATCAGTCGCTCCACAGATACGCAGTATTTT.

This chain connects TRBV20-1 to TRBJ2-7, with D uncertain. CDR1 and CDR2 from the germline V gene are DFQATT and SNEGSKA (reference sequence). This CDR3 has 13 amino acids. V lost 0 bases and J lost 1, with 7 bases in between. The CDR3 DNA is TGCAGTGCTAGAGATCTCCAGTCCTACGAGCAGTACTTC. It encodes CSARDLQSYEQYF.

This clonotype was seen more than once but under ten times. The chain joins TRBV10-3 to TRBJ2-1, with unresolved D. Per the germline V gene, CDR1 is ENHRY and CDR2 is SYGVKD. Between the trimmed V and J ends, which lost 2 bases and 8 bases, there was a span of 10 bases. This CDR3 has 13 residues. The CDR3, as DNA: TGTGCCATCAGTGAGACTTCCCCTTATGAGCAGTTCTTC. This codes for CAISETSPYEQFF.

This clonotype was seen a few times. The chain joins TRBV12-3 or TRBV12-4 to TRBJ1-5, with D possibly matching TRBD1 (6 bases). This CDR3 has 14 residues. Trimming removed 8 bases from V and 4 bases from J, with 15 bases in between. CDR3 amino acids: CASLLEGGNQPQHF. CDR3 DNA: TGTGCCAGCCTCTTGGAGGGGGGAAATCAGCCCCAGCATTTT.

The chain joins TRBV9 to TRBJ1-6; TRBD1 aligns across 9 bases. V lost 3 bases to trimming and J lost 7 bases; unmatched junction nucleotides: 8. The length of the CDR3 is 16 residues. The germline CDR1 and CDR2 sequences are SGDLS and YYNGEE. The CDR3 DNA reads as TGTGCCAGCAGCGAGCGTAGTGGGACAGGGAATTCACCCCTCCACTTT. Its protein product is CASSERSGTGNSPLHF.

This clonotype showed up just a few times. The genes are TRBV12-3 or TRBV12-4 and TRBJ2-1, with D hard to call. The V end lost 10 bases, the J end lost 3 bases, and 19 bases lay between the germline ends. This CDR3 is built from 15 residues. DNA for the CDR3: TGTGCCATCCAAGGTCCTTTGTATTACTACAATGAGCAGTTCTTC. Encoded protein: CAIQGPLYYYNEQFF.